Listed below are T cell receptor beta chains from one sample, sequenced in a study of cytomegalovirus exposure and HLA in healthy donors. Produced via immunoSEQ multiplex PCR; TCRdb's table is partial and in-frame only. The sample table includes about 150,000 clones. What was sequenced was PBMCs. The receptors originated from a woman in her forties or fifties in good health and CMV-seronegative. Both conserved end residues are part of each CDR3. D genes are given only for firm matches.

d_call | j_call | cdr3_length | v_call | cdr3_aa | cdr3_nt
NA | TRBJ1-2 | 15 | TRBV19 | CASSIGQLYNYGYTF | TGTGCCAGTAGTATAGGACAGTTGTATAACTATGGCTACACCTTC
TRBD2 | TRBJ2-7 | 16 | TRBV28 | CASSLAAGGASYEQYF | TGTGCCAGCAGTTTAGCAGCGGGGGGAGCCTCCTACGAGCAGTACTTC
NA | TRBJ2-2 | 15 | TRBV9 | CASSSTEAHTGELFF | TGTGCCAGCAGCTCGACAGAGGCCCATACCGGGGAGCTGTTTTTT
NA | TRBJ1-1 | 15 | TRBV5-4 | CASSNSVRGNTEAFF | TGTGCCAGCAGCAATTCAGTCCGCGGGAACACTGAAGCTTTCTTT
TRBD1 | TRBJ1-6 | 15 | TRBV6-5 | CASSYASGGHSPLHF | TGTGCCAGCAGTTACGCTTCAGGGGGCCATTCACCCCTCCACTTT
NA | TRBJ2-2 | 13 | TRBV19 | CASSEAGAGELFF | TGTGCCAGTAGCGAAGCAGGGGCCGGGGAGCTGTTTTTT
NA | TRBJ1-2 | 13 | TRBV19 | CASSIGGNGGYTF | TGTGCCAGTAGTATAGGGGGCAACGGTGGCTACACCTTC
NA | TRBJ1-1 | 15 | TRBV6-5 | CASSRFPEEGTEAFF | TGTGCCAGCAGCCGCTTTCCCGAGGAGGGCACTGAAGCTTTCTTT
NA | TRBJ2-3 | 12 | TRBV9 | CASSSSSDTQYF | TGTGCCAGCAGCTCCTCTTCAGATACGCAGTATTTT
NA | TRBJ1-2 | 13 | TRBV6-5 | CASSYSIGGGYTF | TGTGCCAGCAGTTACTCGATTGGGGGCGGCTACACCTTC
TRBD2 | TRBJ2-7 | 15 | TRBV7-9 | CASSPGLAGLGEQYF | TGTGCCAGCAGTCCAGGACTAGCGGGATTAGGCGAGCAGTACTTC
NA | TRBJ2-2 | 15 | TRBV5-1 | CASIEYAGDTGELFF | TGCGCCAGCATCGAATACGCCGGGGACACCGGGGAGCTGTTTTTT
NA | TRBJ1-1 | 13 | TRBV7-3 | CASSWDKNTEAFF | TGTGCCAGCAGCTGGGACAAGAACACTGAAGCTTTCTTT
NA | TRBJ1-1 | 14 | TRBV9 | CASSVVSGDTEAFF | TGTGCCAGCAGCGTAGTGTCAGGGGACACTGAAGCTTTCTTT